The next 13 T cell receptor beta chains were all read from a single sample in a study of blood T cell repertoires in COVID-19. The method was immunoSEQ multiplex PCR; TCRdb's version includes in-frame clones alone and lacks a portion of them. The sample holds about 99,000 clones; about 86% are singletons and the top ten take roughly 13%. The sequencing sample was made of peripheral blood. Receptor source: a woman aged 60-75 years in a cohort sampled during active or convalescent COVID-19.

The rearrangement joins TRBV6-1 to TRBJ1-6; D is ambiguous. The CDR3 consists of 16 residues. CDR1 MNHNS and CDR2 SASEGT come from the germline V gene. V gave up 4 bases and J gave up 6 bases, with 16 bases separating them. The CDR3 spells CASSAEGPFSNSPLHF. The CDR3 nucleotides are TGTGCCAGCAGTGCCGAGGGCCCGTTCTCTAATTCACCCCTCCACTTT.

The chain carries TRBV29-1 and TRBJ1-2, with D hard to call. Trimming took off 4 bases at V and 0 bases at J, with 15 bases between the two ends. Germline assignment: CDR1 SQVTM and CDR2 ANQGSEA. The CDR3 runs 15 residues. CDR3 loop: CSVVSSLAANYGYTF. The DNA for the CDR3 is TGCAGCGTTGTATCGTCGTTAGCCGCTAACTATGGCTACACCTTC.

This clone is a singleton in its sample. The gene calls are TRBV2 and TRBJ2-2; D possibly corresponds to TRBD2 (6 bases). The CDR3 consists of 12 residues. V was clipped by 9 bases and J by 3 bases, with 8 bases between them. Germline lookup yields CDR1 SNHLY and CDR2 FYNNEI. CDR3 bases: TGTGCCAGTGGAGGGTACACCGGGGAGCTGTTTTTT. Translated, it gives CASGGYTGELFF. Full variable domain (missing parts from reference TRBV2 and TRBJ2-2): EPEVTQTPSHQVTQMGQEVILRCVPISNHLYFYWYRQILGQKVEFLVSFYNNEISEKSEIFDDQFSVERPDGSNFTLKIRSTKLEDSAMYFCASGGYTGELFFGEGSRLTVL.

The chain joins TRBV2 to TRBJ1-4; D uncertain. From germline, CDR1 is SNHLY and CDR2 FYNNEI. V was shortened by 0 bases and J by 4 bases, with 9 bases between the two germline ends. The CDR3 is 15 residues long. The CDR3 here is CASSEASRYNEKLFF. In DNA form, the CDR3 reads TGTGCCAGCAGTGAAGCAAGCCGGTATAATGAAAAACTGTTTTTT.

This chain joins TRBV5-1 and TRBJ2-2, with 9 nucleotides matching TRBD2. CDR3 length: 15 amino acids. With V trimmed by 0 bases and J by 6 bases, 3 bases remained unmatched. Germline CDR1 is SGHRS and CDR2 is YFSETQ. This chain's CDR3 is CASSLVASGAGELFF. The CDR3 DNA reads TGCGCCAGCAGCTTGGTGGCTAGCGGGGCCGGGGAGCTGTTTTTT.

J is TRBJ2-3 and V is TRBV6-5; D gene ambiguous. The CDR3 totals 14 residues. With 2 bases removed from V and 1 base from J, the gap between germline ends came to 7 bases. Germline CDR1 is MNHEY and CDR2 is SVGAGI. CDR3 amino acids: CASSYNTGTDTQYF. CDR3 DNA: TGTGCCAGCAGTTACAATACAGGCACAGATACGCAGTATTTT.

In nucleotides, the CDR3 is TGTGCCAGCAGGACAGGGACCGGCGTCCAAAACACCATATATTTT. Translating gives CASRTGTGVQNTIYF. The chain is built from TRBV6-5 and TRBJ1-3, with 7 nucleotides matching TRBD1. The CDR3 contains 15 residues. In germline, CDR1 is MNHEY, CDR2 SVGAGI. With 6 bases clipped from V and 6 bases from J, the junction kept 11 bases outside the gene matches.

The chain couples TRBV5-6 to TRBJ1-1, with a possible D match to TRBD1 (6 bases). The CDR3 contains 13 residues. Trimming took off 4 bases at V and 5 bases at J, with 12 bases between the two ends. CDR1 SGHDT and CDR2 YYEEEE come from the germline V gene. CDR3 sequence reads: CASSPGVRTEAFF. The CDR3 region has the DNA TGTGCCAGCAGCCCAGGGGTGAGGACTGAAGCTTTCTTT.

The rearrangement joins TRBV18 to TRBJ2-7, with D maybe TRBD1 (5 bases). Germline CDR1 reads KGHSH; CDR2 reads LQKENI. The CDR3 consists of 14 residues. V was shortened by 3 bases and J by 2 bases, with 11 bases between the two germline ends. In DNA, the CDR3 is TGTGCCAGCTCACCCCAGGGTGTAGCCTACGAGCAGTACTTC. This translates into CASSPQGVAYEQYF.

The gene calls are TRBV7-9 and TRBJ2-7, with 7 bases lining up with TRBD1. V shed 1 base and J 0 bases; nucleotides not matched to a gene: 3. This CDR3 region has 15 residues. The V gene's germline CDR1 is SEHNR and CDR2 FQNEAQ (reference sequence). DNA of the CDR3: TGTGCCAGCAGCTTAGAGGGGGCCCGCTCCTACGAGCAGTACTTC. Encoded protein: CASSLEGARSYEQYF.

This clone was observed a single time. CDR3 loop: CASSTGGGNTIYF. The CDR3 nucleotides are TGTGCCAGCTCAACAGGGGGTGGAAACACCATATATTTT. The rearrangement uses TRBV18 and TRBJ1-3; 8 nucleotides align to TRBD1. Per germline, CDR1 KGHSH and CDR2 LQKENI. The CDR3 consists of 13 residues. V gave up 5 bases and J gave up 3 bases; unmatched junction bases: 0.

CDR3 in DNA: TGCGCCAGCAGCTTGGGTCAGGGGAAAGGAGCTTTCTTT. Protein product: CASSLGQGKGAFF. J is TRBJ1-1 and V is TRBV5-1; tentative D call: TRBD1 (6 bases). Per germline, CDR1 SGHRS and CDR2 YFSETQ. Between the trimmed V and J ends, which lost 0 bases and 10 bases, there was a span of 13 bases. The CDR3 runs 13 residues.

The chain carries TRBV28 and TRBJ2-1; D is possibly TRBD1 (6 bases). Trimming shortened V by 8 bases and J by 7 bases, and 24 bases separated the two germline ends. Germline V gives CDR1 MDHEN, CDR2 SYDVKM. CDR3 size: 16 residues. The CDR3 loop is CASHRGSSRGNNEQFF. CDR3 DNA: TGTGCCAGCCATCGGGGATCGTCCAGGGGTAATAATGAGCAGTTCTTC.